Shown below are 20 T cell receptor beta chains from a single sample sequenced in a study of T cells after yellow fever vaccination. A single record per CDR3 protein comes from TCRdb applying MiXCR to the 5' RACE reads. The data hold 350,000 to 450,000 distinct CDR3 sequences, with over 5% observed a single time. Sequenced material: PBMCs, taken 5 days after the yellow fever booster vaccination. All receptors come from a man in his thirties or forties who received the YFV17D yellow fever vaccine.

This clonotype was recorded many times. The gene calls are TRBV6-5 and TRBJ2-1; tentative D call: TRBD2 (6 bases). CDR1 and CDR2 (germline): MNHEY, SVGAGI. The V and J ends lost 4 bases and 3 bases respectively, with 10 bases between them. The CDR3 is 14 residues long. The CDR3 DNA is TGTGCCAGCAGTTTTGACGGGAGCTACAATGAGCAGTTCTTC. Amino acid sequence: CASSFDGSYNEQFF.

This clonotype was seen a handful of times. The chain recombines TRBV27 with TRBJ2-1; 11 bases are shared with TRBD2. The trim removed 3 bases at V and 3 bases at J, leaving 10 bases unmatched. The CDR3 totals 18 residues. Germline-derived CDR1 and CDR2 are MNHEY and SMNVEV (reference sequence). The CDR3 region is CASSFIPTSGRFYNEQFF. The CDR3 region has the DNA TGTGCCAGCAGTTTTATTCCAACTAGCGGGAGATTCTACAATGAGCAGTTCTTC.

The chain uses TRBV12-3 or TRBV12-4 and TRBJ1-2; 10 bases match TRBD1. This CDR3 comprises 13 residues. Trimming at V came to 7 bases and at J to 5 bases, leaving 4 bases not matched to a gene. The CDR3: CASTPGQGYGYTF. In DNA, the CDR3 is TGTGCCAGCACCCCGGGACAGGGGTATGGCTACACCTTC.

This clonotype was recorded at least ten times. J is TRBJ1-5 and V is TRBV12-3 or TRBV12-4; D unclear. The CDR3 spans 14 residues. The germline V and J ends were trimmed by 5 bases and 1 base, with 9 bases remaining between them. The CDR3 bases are TGTGCCAGCAGTACGACCCTAAGCAATCAGCCCCAGCATTTT. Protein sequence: CASSTTLSNQPQHF.

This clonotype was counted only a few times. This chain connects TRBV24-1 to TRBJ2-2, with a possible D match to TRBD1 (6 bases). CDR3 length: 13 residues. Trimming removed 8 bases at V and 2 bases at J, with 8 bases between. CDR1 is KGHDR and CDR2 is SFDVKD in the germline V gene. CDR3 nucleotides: TGTGCCACCAAGACAGGAAACACCGGGGAGCTGTTTTTT. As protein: CATKTGNTGELFF.

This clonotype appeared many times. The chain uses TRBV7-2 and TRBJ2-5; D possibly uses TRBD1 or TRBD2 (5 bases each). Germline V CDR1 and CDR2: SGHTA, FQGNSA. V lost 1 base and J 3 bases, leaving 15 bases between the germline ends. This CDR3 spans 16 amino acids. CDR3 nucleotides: TGTGCCAGCAGCTTAGTCCGGGGACGGCTCAAAGAGACCCAGTACTTC. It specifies CASSLVRGRLKETQYF.

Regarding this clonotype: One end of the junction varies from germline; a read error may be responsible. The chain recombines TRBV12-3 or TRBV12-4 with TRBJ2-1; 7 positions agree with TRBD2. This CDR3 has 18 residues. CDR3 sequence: CASCLILGAGVGDNEQFF. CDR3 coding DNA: TGTGCCAGCTGTTTAATCTTGGGTGCGGGAGTTGGGGACAATGAGCAGTTCTTC.

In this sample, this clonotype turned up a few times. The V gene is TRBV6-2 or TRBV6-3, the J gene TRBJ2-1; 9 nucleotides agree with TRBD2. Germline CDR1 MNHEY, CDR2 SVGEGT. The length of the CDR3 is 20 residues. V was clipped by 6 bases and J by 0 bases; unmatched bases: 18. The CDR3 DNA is TGTGCCAGCAGCCCCTCCCGGCTAGCGGGACTCCAGAGCTCCTACAATGAGCAGTTCTTC. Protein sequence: CASSPSRLAGLQSSYNEQFF.

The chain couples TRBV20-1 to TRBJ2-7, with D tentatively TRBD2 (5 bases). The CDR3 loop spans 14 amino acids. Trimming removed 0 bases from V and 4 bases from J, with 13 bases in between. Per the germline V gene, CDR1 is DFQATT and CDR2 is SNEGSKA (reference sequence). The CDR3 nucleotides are TGCAGTGCTAGAGAAGGACTCTCCTATTACGAGCAGTACTTC. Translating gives CSAREGLSYYEQYF.

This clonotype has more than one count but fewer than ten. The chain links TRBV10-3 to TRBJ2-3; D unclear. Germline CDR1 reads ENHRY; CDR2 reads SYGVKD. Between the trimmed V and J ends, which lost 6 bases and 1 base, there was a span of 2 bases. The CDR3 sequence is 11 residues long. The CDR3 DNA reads TGTGCCATCAGAGGCACAGATACGCAGTATTTT. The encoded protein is CAIRGTDTQYF.

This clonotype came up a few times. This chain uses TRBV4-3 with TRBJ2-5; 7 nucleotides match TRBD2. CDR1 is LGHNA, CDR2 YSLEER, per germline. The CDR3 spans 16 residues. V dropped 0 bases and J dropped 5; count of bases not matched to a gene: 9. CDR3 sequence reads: CASSQDQAGARETQYF. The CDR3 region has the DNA TGCGCCAGCAGCCAAGATCAGGCGGGAGCGCGGGAGACCCAGTACTTC.

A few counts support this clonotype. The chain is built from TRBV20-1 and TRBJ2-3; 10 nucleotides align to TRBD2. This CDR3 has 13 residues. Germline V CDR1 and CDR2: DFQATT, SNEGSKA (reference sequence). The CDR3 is CSLSGRSTDTQYF. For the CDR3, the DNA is TGCAGCCTTAGCGGGAGGAGCACAGATACGCAGTATTTT.

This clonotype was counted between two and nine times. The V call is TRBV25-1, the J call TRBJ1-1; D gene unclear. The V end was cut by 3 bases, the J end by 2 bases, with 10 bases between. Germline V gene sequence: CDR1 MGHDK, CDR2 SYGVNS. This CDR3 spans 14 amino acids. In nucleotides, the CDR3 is TGTGCCAGCAGTGACGCGCCGGGCAACACTGAAGCTTTCTTT. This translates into CASSDAPGNTEAFF.

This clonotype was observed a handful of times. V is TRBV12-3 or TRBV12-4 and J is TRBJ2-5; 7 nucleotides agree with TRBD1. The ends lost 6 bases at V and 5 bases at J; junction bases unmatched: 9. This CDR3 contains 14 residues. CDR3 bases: TGTGCCAGCAGCACGACCACAGGGGTGGAGACCCAGTACTTC. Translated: CASSTTTGVETQYF.

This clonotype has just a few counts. CDR3 sequence reads: CASSVALEGETQYF. The CDR3 coding sequence is TGCGCCAGCAGCGTAGCGCTGGAGGGAGAGACCCAGTACTTC. The V call is TRBV5-1, the J call TRBJ2-5; tentatively, D is TRBD2 (6 bases). V shed 4 bases and J shed 4 bases, with 14 bases lying between them. Germline lookup yields CDR1 SGHRS and CDR2 YFSETQ. The CDR3 has 14 residues.

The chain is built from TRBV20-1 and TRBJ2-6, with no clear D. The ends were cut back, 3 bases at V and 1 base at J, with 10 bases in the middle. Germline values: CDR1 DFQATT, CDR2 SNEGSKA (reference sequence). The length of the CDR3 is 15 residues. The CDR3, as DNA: TGCAGTGCTAGGGAAGGATCGTCTGGGGCCAACGTCCTGACTTTC. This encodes CSAREGSSGANVLTF.

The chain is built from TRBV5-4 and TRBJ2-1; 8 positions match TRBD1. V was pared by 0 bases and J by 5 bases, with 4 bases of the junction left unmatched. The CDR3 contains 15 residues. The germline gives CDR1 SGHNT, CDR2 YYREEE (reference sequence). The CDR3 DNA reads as TGTGCCAGCAGCTTGGGGACAGGGAGTAACAATGAGCAGTTCTTC. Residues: CASSLGTGSNNEQFF.

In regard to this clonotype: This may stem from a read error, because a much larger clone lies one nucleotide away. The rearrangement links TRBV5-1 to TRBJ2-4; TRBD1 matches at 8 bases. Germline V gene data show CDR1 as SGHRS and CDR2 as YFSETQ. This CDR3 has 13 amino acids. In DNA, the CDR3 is TGCGCCAGCAGCACTGACAGGGGTAACATTCTGTACTTC. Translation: CASSTDRGNILYF.

The CDR3 DNA sequence: TGTGCCACCAGTAGGCGCGGGAGGGCCCTCAGCGATGAGCAGTTCTTC. Amino acid sequence: CATSRRGRALSDEQFF. V and J are TRBV24-1 and TRBJ2-1; 9 bases match TRBD2. This CDR3 region has 16 residues. J gave up 8 bases and V 6 bases, and 13 bases lay outside the gene matches. Germline V gene sequence: CDR1 KGHDR, CDR2 SFDVKD.

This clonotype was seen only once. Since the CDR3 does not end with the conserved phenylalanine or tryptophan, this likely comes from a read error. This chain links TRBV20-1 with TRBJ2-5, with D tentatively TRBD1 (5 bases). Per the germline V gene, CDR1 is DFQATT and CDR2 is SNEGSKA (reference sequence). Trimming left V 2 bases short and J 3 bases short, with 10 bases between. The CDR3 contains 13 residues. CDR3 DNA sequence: TGCAGTGCTAGACCCGACAGCGAAGAGACCCAGTACCTC. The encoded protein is CSARPDSEETQYL.